The rows below give T cell receptor beta chains drawn from one sample of a study of cytomegalovirus exposure and HLA in healthy donors. TCRdb keeps only in-frame clones here, not all; method: immunoSEQ multiplex PCR. The table records approximately 110,000 clones, 15% to 17% of them present only once. Sequencing was performed on PBMCs. These receptors originate from a woman under 30 in good health and CMV-seronegative. The CDR3 runs from the conserved cysteine through the conserved F or W. A D gene is named only where the DNA matches it firmly. Where a row states a size, it is once, few, many or the class of an expanded clone; other rows omit it.

v_call,d_call,cdr3_length,clone_size,j_call,cdr3_aa,cdr3_nt
TRBV6-5,-,13,few,TRBJ1-6,CASSTGSGAPLHF,TGTGCCAGCAGCACCGGGTCAGGGGCTCCCCTCCACTTT
TRBV7-9,TRBD1,15,-,TRBJ2-7,CASTDLGQGSYEQYF,TGTGCCAGCACCGACCTGGGACAGGGTTCCTACGAGCAGTACTTC
TRBV7-9,-,13,-,TRBJ2-1,CASSLTQGNEQFF,TGTGCCAGCAGCTTAACACAGGGCAATGAGCAGTTCTTC
TRBV5-6,TRBD1,15,-,TRBJ1-1,CASSFDRGGNTEAFF,TGTGCCAGCAGCTTCGACAGGGGCGGGAACACTGAAGCTTTCTTT
TRBV5-4,-,15,few,TRBJ2-1,CASSNQGGSYNEQFF,TGTGCCAGCAGCAATCAGGGGGGCTCCTACAATGAGCAGTTCTTC
TRBV2,-,13,-,TRBJ1-3,CASSGTAGNTIYF,TGTGCCAGCAGTGGTACGGCTGGAAACACCATATATTTT
TRBV10-3,TRBD1,13,-,TRBJ1-5,CAISWDRGQPQHF,TGTGCCATCAGTTGGGACAGGGGCCAGCCCCAGCATTTT
TRBV6-5,-,13,-,TRBJ2-3,CASSYPAGDTQYF,TGTGCCAGCAGTTACCCGGCCGGGGATACGCAGTATTTT
TRBV29-1,-,11,-,TRBJ1-5,CSVLDQGSQHF,TGCAGCGTGCTGGACCAGGGGTCCCAGCATTTT
TRBV19,TRBD2,16,-,TRBJ2-3,CASSRSGRGSVDTQYF,TGTGCCAGTAGTAGAAGCGGGAGGGGTAGCGTAGATACGCAGTATTTT
TRBV4-1,-,16,-,TRBJ1-3,CASSQSPLSSGNTIYF,TGCGCCAGCAGCCAGTCCCCGTTGTCCTCTGGAAACACCATATATTTT
TRBV20-1,-,11,few,TRBJ1-5,CSASSGESQHF,TGCAGTGCTAGCTCAGGGGAGTCCCAGCATTTT
TRBV9,-,14,-,TRBJ2-4,CASSVGTDQNIQYF,TGTGCCAGCAGCGTAGGGACAGACCAAAACATTCAGTACTTC
TRBV2,-,10,few,TRBJ2-1,CASSSGSQFF,TGTGCCAGCAGTTCGGGGTCCCAGTTCTTC
TRBV6-1,-,14,few,TRBJ1-4,CASSIDRTNEKLFF,TGTGCCAGCAGCATAGACAGGACGAATGAAAAACTGTTTTTT
TRBV11-3,-,14,-,TRBJ2-1,CASSLEQPYDEQFF,TGTGCCAGCAGCTTAGAACAGCCCTACGATGAGCAGTTCTTC
TRBV6-1,-,13,-,TRBJ1-5,CASSPDSLRPQHF,TGTGCCAGCAGTCCCGACAGCCTGAGGCCCCAGCATTTT
TRBV5-1,TRBD1,18,-,TRBJ2-3,CASSLGGGRTGNTDTQYF,TGCGCCAGCAGCTTGGGTGGGGGCCGGACAGGGAACACAGATACGCAGTATTTT
TRBV11-2,TRBD1,16,-,TRBJ1-2,CASSEYGQGGIYGYTF,TGTGCCAGCAGCGAATACGGACAGGGCGGAATCTATGGCTACACCTTC
TRBV6-6,-,14,-,TRBJ2-5,CASSYSRTSETQYF,TGTGCCAGCAGTTACTCGAGGACTTCAGAGACCCAGTACTTC
TRBV15,-,16,few,TRBJ1-6,CATSREEGSYNSPLHF,TGTGCCACCAGCAGAGAAGAGGGCTCCTATAATTCACCCCTCCACTTT
TRBV4-1,-,14,few,TRBJ1-1,CASSLPGQNTEAFF,TGCGCCAGCAGCCTACCGGGACAAAACACTGAAGCTTTCTTT
TRBV11-2,-,14,-,TRBJ1-1,CASSPTTGGTEAFF,TGTGCCAGCAGCCCGACAACGGGGGGCACTGAAGCTTTCTTT
TRBV9,-,15,few,TRBJ2-1,CASSVRVGAYNEQFF,TGTGCCAGCAGTGTTAGGGTGGGAGCATACAATGAGCAGTTCTTC
TRBV5-4,-,13,-,TRBJ1-1,CASSTTRNTEAFF,TGTGCCAGCAGCACCACGAGGAACACTGAAGCTTTCTTT
TRBV7-9,TRBD1,14,few,TRBJ1-1,CASIRLDRGTEAFF,TGTGCCAGCATCAGACTGGACAGGGGCACTGAAGCTTTCTTT
TRBV19,-,11,-,TRBJ2-5,CASSRGGTQYF,TGTGCCAGTAGTAGAGGAGGGACCCAGTACTTC
TRBV29-1,TRBD1,11,-,TRBJ2-7,CSAGTGYEQYF,TGCAGCGCCGGGACAGGGTACGAGCAGTACTTC
TRBV5-4,-,17,few,TRBJ1-3,CASSTIRHSSSGNTIYF,TGTGCCAGCAGCACCATCAGGCACTCCAGCTCTGGAAACACCATATATTTT